These T cell receptor beta chains were read from a single sample in a study of blood T cells in healthy people across ages. TCRdb re-derived calls from the 5' RACE reads in MiXCR, one entry per CDR3 protein. The sample has about 1.4 million distinct CDR3 sequences, around 59% seen once. Sequencing was done on a sample of blood. Receptors originate from a man between 18 and 29 years old in good health. The CDR3 runs from the conserved cysteine through the conserved F or W. The D gene is left open where the match is weak. Rows give clone size only sometimes, using once, few, many, or a class for an expanded clone.

cdr3_length j_call d_call v_call clone_size cdr3_nt cdr3_aa
17 TRBJ2-1 NA TRBV27 NA TGTGCCAGCAGTTTATTTGGGTTGGAGGGGGCGGCTAATGAGCAGTTCTTC CASSLFGLEGAANEQFF
15 TRBJ2-7 NA TRBV28 NA TGTGCCAGCACCCTCCTCGGGGGCAGCTTAGGCGAGCAGTACTTC CASTLLGGSLGEQYF
18 TRBJ2-7 TRBD2 TRBV4-1 NA TGCGCCAGCAGCCAGTATCTCGCCGGGACTAGCGGTGGGTACGAGCAGTACTTC CASSQYLAGTSGGYEQYF
14 TRBJ1-2 NA TRBV5-1 NA TGCGCCAGCAGCTTGTCCCTGGACAGCTATGGCTACACCTTC CASSLSLDSYGYTF
15 TRBJ2-3 NA TRBV4-1 few TGCGCCAGCAGCCCCCGGTATCCAAGCACAGATACGCAGTATTTT CASSPRYPSTDTQYF
19 TRBJ2-6 NA TRBV4-3 few TGCGCCAGCAGCCAAACCCCCTACAGGGATACCTCTGGGGCCAACGTCCTGACTTTC CASSQTPYRDTSGANVLTF
13 TRBJ2-7 NA TRBV7-9 NA TGTGCCAGCAGCTCTAAGTCGGTTCACGAGCAGTACTTC CASSSKSVHEQYF
16 TRBJ2-1 NA TRBV11-2 NA TGTGCCAGCAGCTACGCTGCCGGGGATACCTACAATGAGCAGTTCTTC CASSYAAGDTYNEQFF
12 TRBJ1-6 NA TRBV6-5 few TGTGCCAGCAGTTCGGACGTATCACCCCTCCACTTT CASSSDVSPLHF
15 TRBJ2-7 TRBD2 TRBV10-3 NA TGTGCCATCAGTGAGTCGACGGGACTAGCCTACGAGCAGTACTTC CAISESTGLAYEQYF
16 TRBJ2-3 TRBD1 TRBV5-1 NA TGCGCCAGCAGCTTTGCCGGGACAGGGCGGTCAGATACGCAGTATTTT CASSFAGTGRSDTQYF
17 TRBJ2-5 TRBD2 TRBV12-5 NA TGTGCTAGTGGCCACGGGACTAGCGGGAGGGCCGGAGAGACCCAGTACTTC CASGHGTSGRAGETQYF
14 TRBJ2-1 NA TRBV6-5 once TGTGCCAGCAGTTATCAGCAGGGGTATAATGAGCAGTTCTTC CASSYQQGYNEQFF
13 TRBJ2-1 TRBD2 TRBV6-2/TRBV6-3 NA TGTGCCAGCAGTTACAACGGGGGGGATGAGCAGTTCTTC CASSYNGGDEQFF
13 TRBJ1-5 TRBD1 TRBV20-1 NA TGCAGTGCTCTCCCAAACAGGGGCCAGCCCCAGCATTTT CSALPNRGQPQHF
12 TRBJ2-7 NA TRBV12-3/TRBV12-4 once TGTGCCAGCAGTTTTGGGGGAGTCGAGCAGTACTTC CASSFGGVEQYF
14 TRBJ1-2 NA TRBV15 NA TGTGCCACCAGGGAGGGGCCTAACGCTTATGGCTACACCTTC CATREGPNAYGYTF
17 TRBJ2-5 TRBD2 TRBV4-1 NA TGCGCCAGCAGCTCCCGAGGGTTGGCCAGGGAGGGGGAGACCCAGTACTTC CASSSRGLAREGETQYF
15 TRBJ1-5 NA TRBV5-1 NA TGCGCCAGCAGCTTGGCACCGGGGATGGATCAGCCCCAGCATTTT CASSLAPGMDQPQHF
11 TRBJ1-1 NA TRBV18 NA TGTGCCAGCGTCTCGGGCACTGAAGCTTTCTTT CASVSGTEAFF
13 TRBJ1-2 TRBD1 TRBV20-1 once TGCAGTGCTAGACGCGGGACAGGGTATGGCTACACCTTC CSARRGTGYGYTF
12 TRBJ2-7 NA TRBV20-1 many TGCAGTGCTTCGACAGGCTCCTACGAGCAGTACTTC CSASTGSYEQYF